This TCR beta chain was documented in a study of cytomegalovirus exposure and HLA in healthy donors. Researchers ran the PCR with 60 Vbeta and 13 Jbeta primers. TCRdb's copy holds only in-frame clones and misses some; the assay was immunoSEQ multiplex PCR. This table holds tens of thousands of clones, about four fifths found once. Input material: PBMCs. This sequence originates from a man between 50 and 59 years old in good health and CMV-seronegative.

CDR3 residues: CASSSLDRGQGETQYF. The DNA of the CDR3 is TGTGCCAGCAGTTCCCTCGACAGGGGGCAGGGGGAGACCCAGTACTTC. The chain is built from TRBV28 and TRBJ2-5; 10 positions match TRBD1. Trimming took 4 bases from V and 5 from J; bases not matched to a gene: 10. Germline CDR1 and CDR2: MDHEN and SYDVKM. The CDR3 length is 16 residues. The full variable domain, its missing parts supplied by reference TRBV28 and TRBJ2-5, is DVKVTQSSRYLVKRTGEKVFLECVQDMDHENMFWYRQDPGLGLRLIYFSYDVKMKEKGDIPEGYSVSREKKERFSLILESASTNQTSMYLCASSSLDRGQGETQYFGPGTRLLVL.